This TCR beta chain is from a study of T cells after yellow fever vaccination (dated by TCRdb to about 2019). About the full investigation: Libraries from fractions with low cell numbers were prepared with the SMART-Seq v4 Ultra Low Input RNA kit. To follow T-cell clones before and after both primary and booster YFV17D yellow fever vaccination, bulk TCR alpha and beta repertoires underwent longitudinal sequencing. The cohort comprised two healthy male donors, one aged 18 to 30 and one aged 30 to 40 years. Blood was collected at multiple timepoints before and after primary and secondary immunization, and bulk PBMC replicates and cell subsets were isolated. Study-wide findings and limitations: Because only two donors were included in the study, the extent to which the findings can be generalized is limited. A small fraction of clonotypes showed up in both the CD4 and CD8 compartments, probably as a result of convergent recombination. Computational filtering was required because FACS-sorted repertoires could contain abundant contaminating clonotypes from the bulk population. The secondary T-cell response was weaker than the primary response but faster, peaking on day 5 instead of day 15. Most clones expanded after primary vaccination (around 96% of CD4 and roughly 90% of CD8) were re-detected after the booster, suggesting that broad memory maintenance occurred.

A word on this clonotype: This clone's antigen is unknown. No much larger clone is present one base from it, and per-base qualities are unavailable.

Explained via the paper, the treatment or condition label denotes: live attenuated yellow fever vaccine strain. Two biological replicates of bulk PBMCs were collected at each blood-draw timepoint. A standard Ficoll-Paque protocol was used to isolate PBMCs from peripheral blood. TriZol was used to extract RNA from bulk PBMCs, from CD4 and CD8 fractions, and from dextramer-positive and dextramer-negative fractions. Including cysteine and phenylalanine, the CDR3 has 13 amino acids. This entry keeps only the CDR3 DNA: 39 bases, framed from base 1. Relative to germline, V is missing 0 bases and J is missing 12 bases, with 11 bases of the junction outside any gene match. Looking up the germline V gene yields CDR1 SQVTM and CDR2 ANQGSEA. TCR cDNA was synthesized by 5'RACE template switching, which introduced a universal primer site and unique molecular identifiers. cDNA synthesis was primed from both the TCR alpha and TCR beta constant segments. Libraries were amplified in two PCR steps, with sample barcodes and sequencing adapters added in the second step. Sequencing of libraries was done on Illumina HiSeq 2500 (2x100 bp) or NovaSeq (2x150 bp). The published analysis was carried out like this. Reads were demultiplexed and collapsed into UMI consensus sequences with MIGEC, and V(D)J alignment was performed with MiXCR. Using edgeR on replicate PBMC samples, clonotypes were called vaccine-responding if FDR was below 0.01 and the log2 fold change was above 5 up to day 15. CD4 or CD8 identity was assigned to each bulk clonotype according to whether the clonotype was present at higher abundance in the sequenced CD4 repertoire or the sequenced CD8 repertoire. TCRdb reran the public reads through fastp at Q25 and MiXCR, keeping productive beta chains. Entries that share a CDR3 protein sequence are merged under the most common genes and DNA. These V and J calls rely on TCRdb rather than the paper's analysis. The sample has a few hundred thousand distinct CDR3 sequences on record, approximately 5.7% of them singletons. Approximately 16% of the sample belongs to the ten largest clones.

The input for sequencing was PBMCs, taken 5 days after the yellow fever booster vaccination. The sequence is built from TRBV29-1 and TRBJ2-7; 7 bases in the junction line up with TRBD1. This clonotype was obtained from a man under 40 who received the YFV17D yellow fever vaccine. CDR3 loop: CSVEEDPQGKPYF. The DNA sequence follows: TGCAGCGTTGAAGAAGACCCACAGGGGAAACCGTACTTC.